This T cell receptor beta chain was profiled in a study of cytomegalovirus exposure and HLA in healthy donors. Study information: The study placed less than 90% of its 398 genotyped donors in the Caucasian-associated ancestry cluster.

PCR primers comprised 60 Vbeta and 13 Jbeta primers. The table came from immunoSEQ multiplex PCR; TCRdb's copy has only in-frame clones and leaves some out. The table lists roughly 100,000 clones, roughly three quarters of them singletons. This CDR3 region has 15 residues. From germline, CDR1 is MNHNS and CDR2 SASEGT. V lost 3 bases and J lost 6; bases outside the gene matches: 7. Findings of the study overall: Follow-up analysis seemed to connect common viral pathogens with several of the most significant clusters identified. Across all donors, roughly uniform sequencing depth was an assumption of the presence/absence analyses. Cytomegalovirus-associated TCR beta chains were listed, numbering over 150.

In the case of this clone: The antigen remains undetermined.

The chain couples TRBV6-1 to TRBJ1-2, with TRBD1 matching over 10 bases. The source is a man aged 35 to 55 in good health and CMV-seronegative. Sequencing input: PBMCs. The CDR3 spells CASSEGRQGAHGYTF. The CDR3 nucleotides read TGTGCCAGCAGTGAGGGGAGACAGGGGGCACATGGCTACACCTTC.